This T cell receptor beta chain was captured by sequencing in a study of T cell clonality in common variable immunodeficiency. Many counts were recorded for this clone. The antigen is undetermined. The read ends 3 residues shy of where the CDR3 ends; the end is completed using the germline J gene. TCRdb keeps only in-frame clones here, not all; method: immunoSEQ multiplex PCR. The sample is made up of more than 20,000 clones, none counted only once. General study points: Common variable immunodeficiency TCR beta sequences reportedly had fewer deletions and N-nucleotide insertions.

V was trimmed by 6 bases and J by 1 base, leaving 12 bases between them. CDR3 length: 14 residues. Germline-derived CDR1 and CDR2 are MDHEN and SYDVKM. Reduced serum IgG, IgA and/or IgM plus specific antibody deficiency defined CVID. Caucasian heritage predominated among both patients and controls. CVID subjects were neither ill nor on immunomodulatory or immunosuppressive medication at sampling. Input material: peripheral blood mononuclear cells. This sequence originates from a human donor with common variable immunodeficiency. The chain recombines TRBV28 with TRBJ1-1; unclear D gene. CDR3 sequence reads: CASSSRVPNTEAFF. The CDR3 DNA, read in part, is TGTGCCAGCAGCAGCCGGGTCCCGAACACTGAA.